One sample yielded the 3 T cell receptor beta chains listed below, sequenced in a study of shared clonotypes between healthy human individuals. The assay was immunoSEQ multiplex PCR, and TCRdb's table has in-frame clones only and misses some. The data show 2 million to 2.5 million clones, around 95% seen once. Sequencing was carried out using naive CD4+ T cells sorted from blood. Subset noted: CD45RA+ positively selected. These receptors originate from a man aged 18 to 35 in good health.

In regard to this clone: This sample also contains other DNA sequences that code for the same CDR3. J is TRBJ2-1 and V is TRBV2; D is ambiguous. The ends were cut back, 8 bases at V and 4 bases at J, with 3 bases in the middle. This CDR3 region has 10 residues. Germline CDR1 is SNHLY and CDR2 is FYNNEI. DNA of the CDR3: TGTGCCAGCCTTTACAATGAGCAGTTCTTC. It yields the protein CASLYNEQFF.

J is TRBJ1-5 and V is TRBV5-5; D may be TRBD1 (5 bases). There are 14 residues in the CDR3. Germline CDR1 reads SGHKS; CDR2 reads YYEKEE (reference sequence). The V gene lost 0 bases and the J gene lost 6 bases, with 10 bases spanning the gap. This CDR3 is CASSLEGSGQPQHF. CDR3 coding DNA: TGTGCCAGCAGCTTGGAGGGGTCCGGTCAGCCCCAGCATTTT.

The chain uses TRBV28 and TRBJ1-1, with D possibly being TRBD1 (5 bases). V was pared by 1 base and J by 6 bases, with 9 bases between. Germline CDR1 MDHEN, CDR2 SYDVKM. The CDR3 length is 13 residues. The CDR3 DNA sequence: TGTGCCAGCAGTTTATTTGGGGCCCCTGAAGCTTTCTTT. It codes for CASSLFGAPEAFF. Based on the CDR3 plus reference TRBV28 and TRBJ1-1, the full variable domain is DVKVTQSSRYLVKRTGEKVFLECVQDMDHENMFWYRQDPGLGLRLIYFSYDVKMKEKGDIPEGYSVSREKKERFSLILESASTNQTSMYLCASSLFGAPEAFFGQGTRLTVV.